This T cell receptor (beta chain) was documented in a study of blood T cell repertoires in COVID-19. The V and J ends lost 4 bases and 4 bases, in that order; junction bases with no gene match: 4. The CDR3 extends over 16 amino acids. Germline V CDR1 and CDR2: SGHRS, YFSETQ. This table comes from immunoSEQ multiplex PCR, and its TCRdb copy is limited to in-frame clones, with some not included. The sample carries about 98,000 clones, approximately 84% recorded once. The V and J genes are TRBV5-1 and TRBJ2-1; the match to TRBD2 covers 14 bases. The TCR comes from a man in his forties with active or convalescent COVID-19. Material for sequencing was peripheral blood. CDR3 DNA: TGCGCCAGCAGCGTCGGGACTAGCGGGGGTTACAATGAGCAGTTCTTC. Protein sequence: CASSVGTSGGYNEQFF.